A single sample gave rise to the 11 T cell receptor beta chains below, sequenced in a study of blood T cell repertoires in COVID-19. Data came from immunoSEQ multiplex PCR; TCRdb stores just in-frame clones and leaves some out. In the table there are 250,000 to 300,000 clones, around 89% of which are singletons. The sequenced sample consisted of PBMCs or T cells enriched from blood (not recorded which). These TCRs come from a woman aged 60 to 75 in a cohort exposed to, infected with or recovered from COVID-19 (not recorded which).

The rearrangement joins TRBV10-1 to TRBJ1-5; D gene unclear. V lost 3 bases, J lost 4 bases, and 7 bases lay in between. Germline CDR1 is WNHNN and CDR2 is SYGVQD (reference sequence). The CDR3 is 13 residues long. The CDR3 DNA is TGCGCCAGCAGTGAAAGGAGGAATCAGCCCCAGCATTTT. Translation: CASSERRNQPQHF.

The sample holds a few counts of this clone. The rearrangement uses TRBV3-1 (or the pseudogene TRBV3-2) and TRBJ2-5, with 10 bases that match TRBD2. Germline CDR1 and CDR2: LGHDT and YNNKEL (reference sequence). The CDR3 extends over 16 amino acids. The trim removed 0 bases at V and 4 bases at J, leaving 5 bases unmatched. Here the CDR3 reads CASSQDLAGVLETQYF. The DNA for the CDR3 is TGTGCCAGCAGCCAAGATCTAGCGGGAGTTTTAGAGACCCAGTACTTC.

The rearrangement links TRBV18 to TRBJ1-2; D unclear. Germline V gives CDR1 KGHSH, CDR2 LQKENI. V was trimmed by 3 bases and J by 4 bases, leaving 15 bases between them. There are 15 residues in the CDR3. The chain's CDR3 is CASSPSQERAYGYTF. CDR3 DNA: TGTGCCAGCTCACCCTCTCAGGAGCGGGCCTATGGCTACACCTTC.

Worth noting for this clone: Other DNA sequences in this specimen translate into the identical CDR3. This chain uses TRBV6-5 with TRBJ1-2; tentatively, D is TRBD1 (5 bases). Between the trimmed V and J ends, which lost 2 bases and 4 bases, there was a span of 8 bases. Germline V lookup: CDR1 MNHEY, CDR2 SVGAGI. The CDR3 sequence is 13 residues long. CDR3 in DNA: TGTGCCAGCAGTTACGGGGGGTCCTATGGCTACACCTTC. Translating it yields CASSYGGSYGYTF.

This clone has just a few counts. The chain links TRBV3-1 (or the pseudogene TRBV3-2) to TRBJ2-1; 12 bases align to TRBD2. CDR3 length: 16 amino acids. CDR1 and CDR2 from the germline V gene are LGHDT and YNNKEL (reference sequence). The V segment lost 2 bases and the J segment 6 bases; nucleotides outside the gene matches: 5. The CDR3 here is CASSQNPGLAGNEQFF. CDR3 sequence (DNA): TGTGCCAGCAGCCAAAACCCGGGACTAGCGGGCAATGAGCAGTTCTTC.

The genes are TRBV5-1 and TRBJ1-5, with D possibly TRBD1 on 5 matching bases. The V end was cut by 0 bases, the J end by 5 bases, with 9 bases between. The CDR3 is 14 amino acids. Germline V gives CDR1 SGHRS, CDR2 YFSETQ. As DNA, the CDR3 is TGCGCCAGCAGCTTGGATTCAGGGTATCAGCCCCAGCATTTT. It yields the protein CASSLDSGYQPQHF.

The count of this clone is one. The chain is built from TRBV4-1 and TRBJ1-4, with TRBD1 as a possible D gene (6 bases). V was trimmed by 0 bases and J by 6 bases, leaving 11 bases between them. The CDR3 is 15 amino acids. From germline, CDR1 is MGHRA and CDR2 YSYEKL. The CDR3 nucleotides read TGCGCCAGCAGCCAAGACAGGGGAGGGTATGAAAAACTGTTTTTT. Translation gives CASSQDRGGYEKLFF.

The chain carries TRBV28 and TRBJ2-1, with TRBD1 identical over 8 bases. The CDR3 runs 16 residues. Looked up from germline, CDR1 is MDHEN and CDR2 is SYDVKM. J gave up 4 bases and V 6 bases, and 11 bases lay outside the gene matches. The CDR3 sequence is CASSQPTGGPYNEQFF. CDR3 bases: TGTGCCAGCAGCCAACCTACAGGGGGACCTTACAATGAGCAGTTCTTC.

The V call is TRBV18, the J call TRBJ1-1; a possible D gene is TRBD1 (5 bases). Between the trimmed V and J ends, which lost 1 base and 1 base, there was a span of 13 bases. This CDR3 is built from 16 residues. The germline gives CDR1 KGHSH, CDR2 LQKENI. The CDR3 sequence is CASSPRVDKSNTEAFF. CDR3 DNA: TGTGCCAGCTCACCACGGGTGGACAAATCGAACACTGAAGCTTTCTTT.

CDR3 sequence: CASSLRGGTYEQYF. CDR3 sequence (DNA): TGTGCCAGCAGTTTGCGGGGAGGGACCTACGAGCAGTACTTC. The chain combines TRBV28 with TRBJ2-7, with 7 bases fitting TRBD2. The CDR3 consists of 14 residues. V lost 3 bases and J lost 2; bases outside the gene matches: 4. The germline V gene has CDR1 MDHEN and CDR2 SYDVKM.

The rearrangement joins TRBV6-4 to TRBJ2-3; 13 bases align to TRBD2. This CDR3 has 21 amino acids. V lost 0 bases, J lost 2 bases, and 14 bases stayed unmatched. CDR1 and CDR2 (germline): MRHNA, SNTAGT. The CDR3 protein is CASSDSIRTSGSQGNTDTQYF. CDR3 nucleotide sequence: TGTGCCAGCAGTGACTCGATACGGACTAGCGGGAGTCAGGGTAACACAGATACGCAGTATTTT.